This TCR beta chain was sequenced during a study of siplizumab effects on memory and regulatory T cells (dated 2019 in TCRdb). For context, the study as a whole: The effect of the anti-CD2 antibody siplizumab on alloreactive T-cell subsets was examined in allogeneic mixed lymphocyte reactions constructed from human PBMCs. Paper-wide results and their limitations: Sequences below about 10^-5 frequency were poorly captured, so only a minor fraction of alloreactive clones could be mapped to unstimulated subsets. No functional confirmation was obtained for the suppressive function of proliferating Tregs from siplizumab cultures. About 75-96% of proliferating CD4+ or CD8+ clones could not be given a naive or memory phenotype. Unstimulated naive T cells appeared to be more diverse than memory T cells, and naive cells seemed to make a substantial contribution to the alloresponse. Among mappable alloreactive CD4+ clones, the Treg-derived fraction averaged about 75% with siplizumab versus around 29% in control reactions. Siplizumab significantly reduced the cumulative frequency of alloreactive sequences traceable to unstimulated CD4+ memory T cells.

Sorted unstimulated T cells and proliferating T cells recovered from mixed lymphocyte reactions were subjected to TCRbeta CDR3 sequencing. Fresh whole blood from approximately 9 HLA-typed healthy donors was used to isolate PBMCs. To map where alloreactive clones came from, unstimulated CD4+ non-regulatory T cells were FACS-sorted. Receptor libraries were prepared by the immunoSEQ multiplex PCR assay. The deep sequencing platform assayed around 95,000 TCR templates per sample. Genomic DNA extracted from sorted T cells was used for TCRbeta CDR3 sequencing. Per the source publication's procedure: Clonal analysis of TCRbeta CDR3 data was done in the R programming language. Alloreactive CD4+ and CD8+ clones were identified by comparing unstimulated samples to CFSE-low samples taken after the reaction. Regulatory or non-regulatory origin of alloreactive CD4+ clones was assigned by matching sequences to the sorted unstimulated Treg and non-Treg repertoires. In TCRdb, the immuneACCESS table is reduced to in-frame sequences with V and J assigned. These tables do not hold every clone; where another copy was compared, an unresolved V gene accounts for under half, and the others remain unexplained. Clone size and the V and J calls come from that table; the DNA yielded D and trimming. Recorded for this sample are 100,000 or so clones; 80% to 95% of them occurred a single time. The ten most abundant clones make up over 0.15% of the sample.

The CDR3 has 17 amino acids, counting the end cysteine and phenylalanine. Left in the record is the CDR3 DNA by itself, 51 bases read in frame from the first base. V is reduced by 2 bases and J by 0 bases, leaving a spacing of 11 bases between them. The germline V gene specifies MGHDK as CDR1 and SYGVNS as CDR2. Regarding this clone: There is no known antigen for this receptor. Within one base of it there is no much larger clone, and no base qualities were kept.

The source is a human donor in good health. The chain employs TRBV25-1 and TRBJ1-6, with a weak D call of TRBD1 (6 bases match). Sequenced material: non-Treg CD4+ T cells sorted from blood. The cell subset or site label for this specimen denotes: FACS-sorted unstimulated CD4+ non-regulatory T cells. The DNA sequence is TGTGCCAGCAGTGAAGGGGGCCGGGCCTCCTATAATTCACCCCTCCACTTT. Its translation is CASSEGGRASYNSPLHF.